What follows are 15 T cell receptor beta chains derived from one specimen sequenced in a study of cytomegalovirus exposure and HLA in healthy donors. Produced via immunoSEQ multiplex PCR; TCRdb's table is partial and in-frame only. The sample shows 250,000 to 350,000 clones, roughly 86% of them seen only once. The material sequenced was PBMCs. All receptors come from a man aged 25-40 years in good health and CMV-seronegative.

The CDR3 DNA follows: TGTGCCAGCAGCCAATCTGAGCGGGGACCGGAGGGCCAGCCCCAGCATTTT. Protein product: CASSQSERGPEGQPQHF. The chain recombines TRBV16 with TRBJ1-5; possibly TRBD1 for D (5 bases). The V end was cut by 0 bases, the J end by 7 bases, with 19 bases between. The CDR3 has 17 residues. CDR1 and CDR2 from the germline V gene are KGHSY and FQNENV. Based on the CDR3 plus reference TRBV16 and TRBJ1-5, the full variable domain is GEEVAQTPKHLVRGEGQKAKLYCAPIKGHSYVFWYQQVLKNEFKFLISFQNENVFDETGMPKERFSAKCLPNSPCSLEIQATKLEDSAVYFCASSQSERGPEGQPQHFGDGTRLSIL.

The J gene is TRBJ2-3, the V gene TRBV7-6; perhaps TRBD2 as D (6 bases). CDR1 and CDR2 from the germline V gene are SGHVS and FNYEAQ. There are 14 residues in the CDR3. With 5 bases removed from V and 4 bases from J, the gap between germline ends came to 13 bases. DNA for the CDR3: TGTGCCAGCAGCCCCCCGGGACTCTCAGATACGCAGTATTTT. It is translated as CASSPPGLSDTQYF. Together with reference TRBV7-6 and TRBJ2-3, the CDR3 gives the full variable domain: GAGVSQSPRYKVTKRGQDVALRCDPISGHVSLYWYRQALGQGPEFLTYFNYEAQQDKSGLPNDRFSAERPEGSISTLTIQRTEQRDSAMYRCASSPPGLSDTQYFGPGTRLTVL.

The chain combines TRBV5-1 with TRBJ2-3; TRBD2 matches at 10 bases. The CDR3 has 12 amino acids. Germline loops: CDR1 SGHRS, CDR2 YFSETQ. The ends lost 5 bases at V and 8 bases at J; junction bases unmatched: 2. The CDR3 nucleotides are TGCGCCAGCAGACTAGCGGGGTCTACGCAGTATTTT. It codes for CASRLAGSTQYF.

The chain couples TRBV6-6 to TRBJ1-5, with 10 bases that match TRBD1. Per germline, CDR1 MNHNY and CDR2 SVGAGI (reference sequence). CDR3 length: 15 residues. V was clipped by 6 bases and J by 4 bases; unmatched bases: 6. CDR3 region: CASREGTGVNQPQHF. CDR3 nucleotides: TGTGCCAGCAGGGAGGGGACAGGGGTTAATCAGCCCCAGCATTTT.

The V call is TRBV11-1, the J call TRBJ2-1; D possibly corresponds to TRBD1 (5 bases). The V end was cut by 2 bases, the J end by 15 bases, with 11 bases between. The V gene's germline CDR1 is SGHAT and CDR2 FQDESV (reference sequence). CDR3 length equals 11 residues. The CDR3: CASSLRGQPFF. The CDR3, as DNA: TGTGCCAGCAGCTTAAGGGGTCAACCGTTCTTC.

Only one count was recorded for this clone. The J gene is TRBJ2-2, the V gene TRBV27; TRBD1 matches 7 bases. Germline-derived CDR1 and CDR2 are MNHEY and SMNVEV (reference sequence). With 8 bases clipped from V and 6 bases from J, the junction kept 6 bases outside the gene matches. The CDR3 spans 13 residues. The CDR3 bases are TGTGCCAGCGGAACAGGGGTGGCCGGGGAGCTGTTTTTT. Its protein is CASGTGVAGELFF.

The rearrangement uses TRBV4-1 and TRBJ1-5; 9 bases match TRBD1. There are 15 residues in the CDR3. CDR1 and CDR2 from the germline V gene are MGHRA and YSYEKL. V was pared by 0 bases and J by 7 bases, with 4 bases of the junction left unmatched. DNA of the CDR3: TGCGCCAGCAGCCAAGACGGGACAGGGAAACAGCCCCAGCATTTT. Residues: CASSQDGTGKQPQHF.

This chain joins TRBV6-1 and TRBJ1-1, with TRBD1 as a possible D gene (6 bases). The V gene lost 6 bases and the J gene lost 7 bases, with 18 bases spanning the gap. Germline-derived CDR1 and CDR2 are MNHNS and SASEGT. CDR3 length: 14 residues. The CDR3 protein is CASRGWTADFEAFF. The CDR3 region has the DNA TGTGCCAGCAGGGGTTGGACAGCAGACTTTGAAGCTTTCTTT.

Regarding this clone: Other DNA sequences within the sample encode an identical CDR3. The chain is built from TRBV7-6 and TRBJ2-7; D unclear. The CDR3 length is 13 residues. The V and J ends lost 1 base and 2 bases respectively, with 6 bases between them. Germline CDR1 is SGHVS and CDR2 is FNYEAQ. The CDR3 nucleotides read TGTGCCAGCAGCTTAGGCGGAACCTACGAGCAGTACTTC. Amino acid sequence: CASSLGGTYEQYF.

The V call is TRBV5-6, the J call TRBJ2-5; D is uncertain. The CDR3 covers 11 residues. Between the trimmed V and J ends, which lost 5 bases and 2 bases, there was a span of 4 bases. Looked up from germline, CDR1 is SGHDT and CDR2 is YYEEEE. The CDR3 spells CASSYQETQYF. The CDR3 region has the DNA TGTGCCAGCAGTTATCAAGAGACCCAGTACTTC.

The chain combines TRBV19 with TRBJ2-1, with D tentatively TRBD2 (5 bases). Germline lookup yields CDR1 LNHDA and CDR2 SQIVND (reference sequence). V was shortened by 3 bases and J by 5 bases, with 11 bases between the two germline ends. This CDR3 is 14 amino acids long. CDR3 DNA: TGTGCCAGTAGTATTCTCGGGATGGACAATGAGCAGTTCTTC. It specifies CASSILGMDNEQFF.

The chain recombines TRBV2 with TRBJ1-1, with D possibly being TRBD1 (5 bases). The length of the CDR3 is 13 residues. V lost 7 bases and J lost 0, with 9 bases in between. Germline loops: CDR1 SNHLY, CDR2 FYNNEI. The CDR3 nucleotides read TGTGCCAGCAATCGGGGGTTGAACACTGAAGCTTTCTTT. This encodes CASNRGLNTEAFF.

This sequence joins TRBV19 and TRBJ2-2, with D perhaps matching TRBD1 (6 bases). Germline CDR1 and CDR2: LNHDA and SQIVND (reference sequence). Trimming pared 3 bases from V and 2 bases from J, leaving 10 bases between. The length of the CDR3 is 15 residues. CDR3 residues: CASSIQGGNTGELFF. The DNA for the CDR3 is TGTGCCAGTAGTATCCAAGGGGGAAACACCGGGGAGCTGTTTTTT. The full variable domain, its missing parts supplied by reference TRBV19 and TRBJ2-2, is DGGITQSPKYLFRKEGQNVTLSCEQNLNHDAMYWYRQDPGQGLRLIYYSQIVNDFQKGDIAEGYSVSREKKESFPLTVTSAQKNPTAFYLCASSIQGGNTGELFFGEGSRLTVL.

CDR3 residues: CASSQGADGYEQYF. The CDR3 DNA sequence: TGCGCCAGCAGCCAAGGGGCAGACGGATACGAGCAGTACTTC. The chain combines TRBV4-1 with TRBJ2-7, with D unclear. Between the trimmed V and J ends, which lost 1 base and 4 bases, there was a span of 11 bases. This CDR3 is 14 amino acids long. Looked up from germline, CDR1 is MGHRA and CDR2 is YSYEKL.

V gene TRBV30 combines with J gene TRBJ2-5; TRBD1 aligns across 9 bases. Germline V gene data show CDR1 as GTSNPN and CDR2 as SVGIG (reference sequence). The V gene end was trimmed by 8 bases and the J gene end by 3 bases; junction bases not matched to a gene: 7. The CDR3 runs to 13 residues. This chain's CDR3 is CATQRDREETQYF. The CDR3 region has the DNA TGTGCCACACAAAGGGACAGGGAAGAGACCCAGTACTTC.